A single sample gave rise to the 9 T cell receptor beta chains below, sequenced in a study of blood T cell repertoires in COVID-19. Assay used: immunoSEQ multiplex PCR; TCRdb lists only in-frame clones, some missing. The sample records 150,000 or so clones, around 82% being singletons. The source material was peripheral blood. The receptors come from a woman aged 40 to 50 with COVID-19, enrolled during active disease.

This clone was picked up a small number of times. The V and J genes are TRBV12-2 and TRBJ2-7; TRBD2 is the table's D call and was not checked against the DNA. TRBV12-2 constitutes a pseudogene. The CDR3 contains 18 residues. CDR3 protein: CASRLRGLRDSRDYEQYV. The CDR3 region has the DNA TGTGCAAGTCGCTTGCGAGGATTGAGGGACTCGAGGGACTACGAGCAGTACGTC.

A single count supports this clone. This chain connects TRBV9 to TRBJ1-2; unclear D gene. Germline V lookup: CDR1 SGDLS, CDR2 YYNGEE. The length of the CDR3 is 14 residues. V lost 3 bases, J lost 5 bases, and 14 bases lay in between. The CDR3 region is CASSARERWYGYTF. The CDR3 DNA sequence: TGTGCCAGCAGCGCCCGGGAACGTTGGTATGGCTACACCTTC.

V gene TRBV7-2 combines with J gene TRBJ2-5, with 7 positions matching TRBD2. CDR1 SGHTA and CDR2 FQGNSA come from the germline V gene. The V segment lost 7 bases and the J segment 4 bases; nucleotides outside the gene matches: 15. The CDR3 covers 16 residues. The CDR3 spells CASIPYGAGDPETQYF. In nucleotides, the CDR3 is TGTGCCAGCATCCCTTACGGCGCGGGGGACCCAGAGACCCAGTACTTC.

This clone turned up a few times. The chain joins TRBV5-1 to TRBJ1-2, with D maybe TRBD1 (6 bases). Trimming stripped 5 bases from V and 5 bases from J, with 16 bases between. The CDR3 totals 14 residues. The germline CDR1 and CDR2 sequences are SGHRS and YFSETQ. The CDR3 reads CASSSTGNLYGYTF. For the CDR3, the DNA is TGCGCCAGCAGTTCCACAGGGAATTTGTATGGCTACACCTTC.

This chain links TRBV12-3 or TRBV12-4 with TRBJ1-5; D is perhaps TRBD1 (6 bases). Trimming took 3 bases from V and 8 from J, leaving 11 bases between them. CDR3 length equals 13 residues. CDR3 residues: CASSFGGAKPQHF. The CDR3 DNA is TGTGCCAGCAGTTTCGGGGGGGCGAAGCCCCAGCATTTT.

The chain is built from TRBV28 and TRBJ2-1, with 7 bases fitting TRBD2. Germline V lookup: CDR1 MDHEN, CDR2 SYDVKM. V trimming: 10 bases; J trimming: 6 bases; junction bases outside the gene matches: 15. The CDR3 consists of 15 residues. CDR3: CANKRAGTFSNEQFF. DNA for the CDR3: TGTGCCAACAAACGAGCGGGAACTTTTAGCAATGAGCAGTTCTTC.

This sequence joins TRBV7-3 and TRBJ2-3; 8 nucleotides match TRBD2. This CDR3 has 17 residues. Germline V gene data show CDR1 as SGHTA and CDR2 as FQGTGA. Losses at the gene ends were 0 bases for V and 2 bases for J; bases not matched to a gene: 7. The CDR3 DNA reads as TGTGCCAGCAGCTTAACTGGTAGCGGGGAACACACAGATACGCAGTATTTT. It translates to CASSLTGSGEHTDTQYF.

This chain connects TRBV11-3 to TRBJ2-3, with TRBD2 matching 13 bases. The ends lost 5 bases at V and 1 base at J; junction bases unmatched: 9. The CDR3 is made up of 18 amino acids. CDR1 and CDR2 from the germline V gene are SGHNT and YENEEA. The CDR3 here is CASSPGLGLAGGTDTQYF. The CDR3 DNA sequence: TGTGCCAGCAGCCCCGGCCTCGGACTAGCGGGAGGCACAGATACGCAGTATTTT.

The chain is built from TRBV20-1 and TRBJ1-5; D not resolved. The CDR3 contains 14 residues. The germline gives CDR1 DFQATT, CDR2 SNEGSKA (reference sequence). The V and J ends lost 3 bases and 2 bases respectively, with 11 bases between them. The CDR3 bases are TGCAGTGCTAGTGTGGGAGCGGGCAATCAGCCCCAGCATTTT. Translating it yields CSASVGAGNQPQHF.